Given below is one T cell receptor (beta chain) in context. Its target is not known. Vbeta (60) and Jbeta (13) primers were used in the PCR. The data were produced by immunoSEQ multiplex PCR, yet TCRdb's version contains in-frame clones alone and is incomplete. This sample has about 120,000 clones, with about three quarters found just once. This sample was included in a study of cytomegalovirus exposure and HLA in healthy donors. General observations from the study: The authors listed some 150 TCR beta chains as cytomegalovirus-associated. Being indistinguishable, some V segments were excluded, TRBV6-2 and TRBV6-3 among them.

This CDR3 has 12 residues. Germline CDR1 MNHEY, CDR2 SVGAGI. Trimming removed 2 bases from V and 9 bases from J, with 8 bases in between. The chain employs TRBV6-5 and TRBJ1-5; tentatively, D is TRBD1 (5 bases). The sequenced material came from PBMCs. This receptor was identified in a female donor in good health and CMV-seronegative. CDR3 protein: CASSYRGGPQHF. For the CDR3, the DNA is TGTGCCAGCAGTTACAGGGGAGGGCCCCAGCATTTT.